This TCR beta chain is drawn from a study of Ad26.COV2.S vaccination and SARS-CoV-2 variants. As to treatment: about 20 received Ad26.COV2.S at low or high dose, single or two shots; five or six received placebo; per-sample allocation not given. Collection of samples fell on day 63 after the first vaccine or placebo injection. This table comes from immunoSEQ multiplex PCR, and its TCRdb copy is limited to in-frame clones, with some not included. The data hold hundreds of thousands of clones, with roughly 89% observed a single time. In germline, CDR1 is MNHEY, CDR2 SVGAGI. The ends were cut back, 6 bases at V and 4 bases at J, with 9 bases in the middle. The CDR3 totals 12 residues.

The genes are TRBV6-5 and TRBJ1-2, with no clear D. Sequenced here: peripheral blood, sampled in a trial of Ad26.COV2.S vaccine versus placebo. This receptor was obtained from a person aged 18-60 years who received the Ad26.COV2.S COVID-19 vaccine or a placebo. The CDR3 DNA sequence: TGTGCCAGCAGCCCGACACCCTATGGCTACACCTTC. This translates into CASSPTPYGYTF.